Below are 26 T cell receptor beta chains sequenced from a single sample in a study of CXCR3-negative and CXCR3-positive naive CD8 T cells. Study conclusions and caveats: CXCR3-expressing naive cells carried TRB CDR3s more hydrophobic than those of CXCR3-negative naive cells.

Libraries were UMI-labeled 5' RACE TRB cDNA. TCRdb reprocessed the 5' RACE reads; each CDR3 protein has one entry and no DNA is given. Recorded for this sample: 120,000 to 150,000 distinct CDR3 sequences. Their specific antigens are unknown. Sequenced: naive CXCR3+ CD8+ T cells from blood. Specified subset: CD45RO-CCR7+CD27+CD95- naive CD8+ T cells expressing CXCR3 (TNR3+). The receptors derive from a human donor in good health. Some clones in this sample may be carry-over from other donors' samples.

The chain combines TRBV5-1 with TRBJ2-3. The CDR3 sequence is 14 residues long. The germline CDR1 and CDR2 sequences are SGHRS and YFSETQ. The CDR3 spells CASSLVQITDTQYF.

The chain links TRBV7-9 to TRBJ2-3; TCRdb reports TRBD2, a call that lacks DNA to check it against. Germline values: CDR1 SEHNR, CDR2 FQNEAQ (reference sequence). The CDR3 is 17 residues long. The CDR3 spells CASSPGLAGASGDTQYF.

V is TRBV5-1 and J is TRBJ2-7; as DNA is missing, the TRBD1 call by TCRdb cannot be tested. This CDR3 is 13 amino acids long. Germline V gene sequence: CDR1 SGHRS, CDR2 YFSETQ. The CDR3 reads CASIGQTSYEQYF.

This sequence joins TRBV10-3 and TRBJ2-7; TCRdb reports TRBD2, a call that lacks DNA to check it against. This CDR3 has 17 amino acids. Germline V lookup: CDR1 ENHRY, CDR2 SYGVKD. CDR3 region: CAISESSRSGGFYEQYF.

J is TRBJ2-5 and V is TRBV29-1; checking the TCRdb D call of TRBD1 is not possible without DNA. Germline CDR1 reads SQVTM; CDR2 reads ANQGSEA. This CDR3 is built from 16 residues. Here the CDR3 reads CSVEPFGDPGGETQYF.

V and J are TRBV10-3 and TRBJ1-5. The CDR3 is 12 residues long. Germline V gene sequence: CDR1 ENHRY, CDR2 SYGVKD. The CDR3 sequence is CAISESEGAQHF.

The chain uses TRBV12-3 or TRBV12-4 and TRBJ2-7; TCRdb returns TRBD1, unconfirmable since there is no DNA. This CDR3 region has 14 residues. The CDR3 spells CASSLTASGTEQYF.

The gene calls are TRBV5-6 and TRBJ2-7; TCRdb indicates TRBD2, and absent DNA this call remains unverified. The length of the CDR3 is 16 residues. Germline V gene data show CDR1 as SGHDT and CDR2 as YYEEEE. The CDR3 here is CASSPTRTSAPYEQYF.

This chain links TRBV6-5 with TRBJ2-1; TCRdb gives TRBD2 as the D gene, but with no DNA this cannot be confirmed. Germline V CDR1 and CDR2: MNHEY, SVGAGI. This CDR3 comprises 15 residues. CDR3: CASRVLAGVDNEQFF.

The chain joins TRBV27 to TRBJ2-2; TCRdb names TRBD2, which stays unverified in the absence of DNA. The germline CDR1 and CDR2 sequences are MNHEY and SMNVEV (reference sequence). The CDR3 length is 15 residues. The CDR3 region is CASSGLAANTGELFF.

The chain couples TRBV5-6 to TRBJ1-1; TCRdb picks TRBD1, but there is no DNA to check that call. The CDR3 is made up of 13 amino acids. The germline gives CDR1 SGHDT, CDR2 YYEEEE. CDR3 amino acids: CASSFLRGTEAFF.

This sequence joins TRBV4-1 and TRBJ2-3; the TRBD2 assignment by TCRdb is unverifiable without DNA. The V gene's germline CDR1 is MGHRA and CDR2 YSYEKL. The CDR3 length is 17 residues. This CDR3 is CASSQDPASGNTDTQYF.

V gene TRBV6-1 combines with J gene TRBJ1-5. The CDR3 totals 13 residues. From germline, CDR1 is MNHNS and CDR2 SASEGT. CDR3 sequence: CASSEAENQPQHF.

The chain links TRBV27 to TRBJ2-7. The CDR3 is 16 amino acids. Germline CDR1 reads MNHEY; CDR2 reads SMNVEV (reference sequence). CDR3 sequence reads: CASSFSSGYTSYEQYF.

This sequence joins TRBV16 and TRBJ2-7. The CDR3 spans 14 residues. Germline CDR1 KGHSY, CDR2 FQNENV. The CDR3 sequence: CASSQFDVSYEQYF. Combining the CDR3 with reference TRBV16 and TRBJ2-7 gives the whole variable domain GEEVAQTPKHLVRGEGQKAKLYCAPIKGHSYVFWYQQVLKNEFKFLISFQNENVFDETGMPKERFSAKCLPNSPCSLEIQATKLEDSAVYFCASSQFDVSYEQYFGPGTRLTVT.

The chain joins TRBV6-5 to TRBJ1-2. CDR1 and CDR2 from the germline V gene are MNHEY and SVGAGI. The CDR3 is made up of 13 amino acids. This chain's CDR3 is CASSYSIGDGYTF.

The gene calls are TRBV12-3 or TRBV12-4 and TRBJ2-7; the D call from TCRdb, TRBD1, cannot be confirmed without DNA. The CDR3 sequence is 15 residues long. The CDR3 here is CASSSETGPSYEQYF.

The J gene is TRBJ2-1, the V gene TRBV12-3 or TRBV12-4. The CDR3 is 14 residues long. The CDR3: CASSQTSNSDEQFF.

This chain links TRBV5-1 with TRBJ2-3; TCRdb gives TRBD1 as the D gene, but with no DNA this cannot be confirmed. There are 15 residues in the CDR3. Germline-derived CDR1 and CDR2 are SGHRS and YFSETQ. The CDR3 here is CASSFWQGGTDTQYF.

V gene TRBV4-1 combines with J gene TRBJ2-5; TCRdb's D gene call, TRBD2, goes unchecked for lack of DNA. The germline V gene encodes CDR1 MGHRA and CDR2 YSYEKL. The CDR3 runs 15 residues. The CDR3 loop is CASSHLAGEGETQYF.

This chain connects TRBV7-9 to TRBJ1-1; TCRdb indicates TRBD1, and absent DNA this call remains unverified. The germline CDR1 and CDR2 sequences are SEHNR and FQNEAQ (reference sequence). The CDR3 runs 14 residues. CDR3 in amino acids: CASSQLGGQTEAFF. Complete variable domain (other parts from reference TRBV7-9 and TRBJ1-1): DTGVSQNPRHKITKRGQNVTFRCDPISEHNRLYWYRQTLGQGPEFLTYFQNEAQLEKSRLLSDRFSAERPKGSFSTLEIQRTEQGDSAMYLCASSQLGGQTEAFFGQGTRLTVV.

The chain combines TRBV7-9 with TRBJ1-1; no DNA is available, so the TRBD1 call from TCRdb remains unchecked. Germline V lookup: CDR1 SEHNR, CDR2 FQNEAQ (reference sequence). The CDR3 length is 15 residues. The CDR3 sequence: CASSLVAGDPTEAFF.

J is TRBJ2-6 and V is TRBV5-5; the TRBD1 assignment by TCRdb is unverifiable without DNA. Germline lookup yields CDR1 SGHKS and CDR2 YYEKEE (reference sequence). This CDR3 contains 18 residues. The CDR3 sequence is CASSPRGSLSSGANVLTF.

This sequence joins TRBV10-3 and TRBJ2-7. The germline gives CDR1 ENHRY, CDR2 SYGVKD. This CDR3 region has 14 residues. CDR3: CAISEGRTGVEQYF.

V gene TRBV20-1 combines with J gene TRBJ1-5. The CDR3 length is 15 residues. Germline V gene sequence: CDR1 DFQATT, CDR2 SNEGSKA (reference sequence). The CDR3 loop reads CSARGVGEGNQPQHF.

The chain employs TRBV29-1 and TRBJ2-7; with no DNA, the TCRdb D assignment of TRBD1 cannot be verified. The CDR3 extends over 13 amino acids. Germline CDR1 SQVTM, CDR2 ANQGSEA. CDR3 sequence: CSVAGQGAYEQYF.